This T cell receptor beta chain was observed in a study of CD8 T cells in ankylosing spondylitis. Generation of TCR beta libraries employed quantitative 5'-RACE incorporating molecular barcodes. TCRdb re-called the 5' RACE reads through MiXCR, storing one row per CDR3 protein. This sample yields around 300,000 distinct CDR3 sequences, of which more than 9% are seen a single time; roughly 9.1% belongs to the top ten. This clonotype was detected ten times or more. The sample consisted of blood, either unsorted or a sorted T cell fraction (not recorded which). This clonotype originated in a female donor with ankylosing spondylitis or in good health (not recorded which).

CDR3 DNA: TGTGCCATCAGTGAGGTGGGGGCCGGCACCGGGGAGCTGTTTTTT. Protein product: CAISEVGAGTGELFF. The chain couples TRBV10-3 to TRBJ2-2; D may be TRBD1 (6 bases). Germline assignment: CDR1 ENHRY and CDR2 SYGVKD. V was clipped by 2 bases and J by 4 bases, with 11 bases between them. The CDR3 contains 15 residues.